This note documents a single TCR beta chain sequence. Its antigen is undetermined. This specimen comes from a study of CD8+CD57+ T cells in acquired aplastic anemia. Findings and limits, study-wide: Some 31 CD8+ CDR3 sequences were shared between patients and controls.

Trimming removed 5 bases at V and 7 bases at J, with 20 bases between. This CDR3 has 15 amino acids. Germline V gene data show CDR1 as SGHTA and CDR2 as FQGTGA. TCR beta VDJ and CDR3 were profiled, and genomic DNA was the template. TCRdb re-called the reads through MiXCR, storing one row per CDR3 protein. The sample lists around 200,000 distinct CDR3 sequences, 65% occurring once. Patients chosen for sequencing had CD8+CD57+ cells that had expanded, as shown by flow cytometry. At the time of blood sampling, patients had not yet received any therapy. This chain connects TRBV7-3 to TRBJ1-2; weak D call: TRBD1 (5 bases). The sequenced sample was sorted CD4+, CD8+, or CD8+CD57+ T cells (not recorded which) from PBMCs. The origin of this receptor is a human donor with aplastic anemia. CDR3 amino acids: CASSLAGGGIGGYTF. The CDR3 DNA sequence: TGTGCCAGCAGCCTAGCGGGTGGGGGGATCGGTGGCTACACCTTC.